The 12 T cell receptor beta chains presented below share a single source sample, sequenced in a study of T cells in Graves' hyperthyroidism and ophthalmopathy. RNA transcripts yielded amplified TCR beta CDR3 regions. The HTBI primer set drove a first-round RT-PCR of the TCR CDR3. MiXCR, run by TCRdb on the multiplex PCR reads, gives a single entry per CDR3 protein. Here the sample spans a few hundred thousand distinct CDR3 sequences, about 16% being singletons. The sample taken for sequencing was blood. The receptor set was obtained from a woman younger than 45 with Graves' ophthalmopathy.

This clonotype came up a few times. V gene TRBV7-2 combines with J gene TRBJ1-5; D not certain. Between the trimmed V and J ends, which lost 0 bases and 7 bases, there was a span of 4 bases. CDR3 length: 12 residues. Germline CDR1 SGHTA, CDR2 FQGNSA. DNA for the CDR3: TGTGCCAGCAGCTTAGCTCCCCAGCCCCAGCATTTT. Encoded protein: CASSLAPQPQHF.

This clonotype was seen at least ten times. The chain recombines TRBV6-1 with TRBJ2-7, with 7 bases lining up with TRBD1. This CDR3 comprises 12 residues. The trim removed 6 bases at V and 6 bases at J, leaving 5 bases unmatched. Per germline, CDR1 MNHNS and CDR2 SASEGT. The CDR3 DNA sequence: TGTGCCAGCAGCCAGGGACAGACCGAGCAGTACTTC. It yields the protein CASSQGQTEQYF.

The chain employs TRBV12-3 or TRBV12-4 and TRBJ1-1, with D uncertain. V was pared by 0 bases and J by 5 bases, with 10 bases between. The CDR3 extends over 14 amino acids. The CDR3: CASSLAGMRTEAFF. The CDR3 nucleotides read TGTGCCAGCAGTTTAGCGGGGATGAGGACTGAAGCTTTCTTT.

V is TRBV11-2 and J is TRBJ2-1; TRBD2 agrees at 7 bases. Germline V CDR1 and CDR2: SGHAT, FQNNGV. V was clipped by 4 bases and J by 4 bases; unmatched bases: 13. CDR3 length: 17 residues. CDR3 residues: CASSSQGSGRGYNEQFF. The CDR3, as DNA: TGTGCCAGCAGCTCCCAAGGGTCAGGGCGGGGGTACAATGAGCAGTTCTTC.

Ten or more counts support this clonotype. This chain uses TRBV5-5 with TRBJ2-3; TRBD1 agrees at 8 bases. Germline CDR1 and CDR2: SGHKS and YYEKEE (reference sequence). This CDR3 is 13 amino acids long. The V segment lost 3 bases and the J segment 8 bases; nucleotides outside the gene matches: 5. The CDR3 DNA follows: TGTGCCAGCAGCTCGACAGGGGCGGGTACGCAGTATTTT. Translated, it gives CASSSTGAGTQYF. The variable domain in full, with the rest retrieved from reference TRBV5-5 and TRBJ2-3, is DAGVTQSPTHLIKTRGQQVTLRCSPISGHKSVSWYQQVLGQGPQFIFQYYEKEERGRGNFPDRFSARQFPNYSSELNVNALLLGDSALYLCASSSTGAGTQYFGPGTRLTVL.

This clonotype showed up just a few times. V and J are TRBV6-2 or TRBV6-3 and TRBJ2-2; D call uncertain. The CDR3 consists of 15 residues. Per germline, CDR1 MNHEY and CDR2 SVGEGT. V was shortened by 1 base and J by 4 bases, with 10 bases between the two germline ends. The DNA for the CDR3 is TGTGCCAGCAGTTACTGGGCAGAAAGCACCGGGGAGCTGTTTTTT. Its translation: CASSYWAESTGELFF.

This clonotype was seen many times. The gene calls are TRBV27 and TRBJ2-3; TRBD2 matches at 9 bases. The trim removed 3 bases at V and 4 bases at J, leaving 11 bases unmatched. The CDR3 spans 17 residues. Germline-derived CDR1 and CDR2 are MNHEY and SMNVEV (reference sequence). DNA of the CDR3: TGTGCCAGCAGTTTTTATCCTTTAGCGGGAGAGGCAGATACGCAGTATTTT. It is translated as CASSFYPLAGEADTQYF.

This clonotype occurred many times. The CDR3 nucleotides are TGCAGTGCTAGAGATACCGGGACTAGCATATACGAGCAGTACTTC. It translates to CSARDTGTSIYEQYF. The V and J genes are TRBV20-1 and TRBJ2-7; TRBD2 agrees at 9 bases. Trimming removed 0 bases from V and 4 bases from J; junction bases left unmatched: 7. This CDR3 contains 15 residues. Per germline, CDR1 DFQATT and CDR2 SNEGSKA (reference sequence).

This chain uses TRBV4-1 with TRBJ1-2; D call uncertain. CDR3 length: 14 amino acids. Germline V gives CDR1 MGHRA, CDR2 YSYEKL. Trimming removed 0 bases from V and 4 bases from J, with 9 bases in between. Here the CDR3 DNA reads TGCGCCAGCAGCCAAGATAAAAGGATCTATGGCTACACCTTC. Its translation: CASSQDKRIYGYTF.

This clonotype was picked up many times. J is TRBJ2-7 and V is TRBV19; 9 positions match TRBD1. Unmatched junction bases numbered 8, after V lost 9 bases and J lost 2 bases. CDR3 length: 14 amino acids. Germline lookup yields CDR1 LNHDA and CDR2 SQIVND (reference sequence). The CDR3 DNA is TGTGCCAGCAGTGCGGGACAGGGCACCTACGAGCAGTACTTC. Residues: CASSAGQGTYEQYF. Drawing the rest from reference TRBV19 and TRBJ2-7, the complete variable domain is DGGITQSPKYLFRKEGQNVTLSCEQNLNHDAMYWYRQDPGQGLRLIYYSQIVNDFQKGDIAEGYSVSREKKESFPLTVTSAQKNPTAFYLCASSAGQGTYEQYFGPGTRLTVT.

This clonotype has only a few counts. This chain connects TRBV6-1 to TRBJ2-1; 10 nucleotides align to TRBD2. J lost 7 bases, V lost 6 bases, and 9 bases had no gene match. Germline V lookup: CDR1 MNHNS, CDR2 SASEGT. CDR3 length: 15 residues. The CDR3 DNA is TGTGCCAGCAGGAAGAGCGGGAGGGCCCGGAATGAGCAGTTCTTC. Its protein product is CASRKSGRARNEQFF.

This clonotype was seen at least ten times. CDR3 DNA sequence: TGCAGTGTCCCGACTAGCGGGGCAGATACGCAGTATTTT. Translating it yields CSVPTSGADTQYF. V usage is TRBV20-1 and J usage is TRBJ2-3; 11 positions match TRBD2. Germline V CDR1 and CDR2: DFQATT, SNEGSKA (reference sequence). V gave up 7 bases and J gave up 4 bases; unmatched junction bases: 4. The CDR3 is 13 residues long.